This TCR beta chain was identified in a study of blood T cells in healthy people across ages (dated by TCRdb to the mid-2010s). Broadly, across the study: In model experiments, template switching captured about one uniquely barcoded TCR beta cDNA molecule for every two T cells. Age-related changes in TCR beta repertoire diversity were measured in the study by deep sequencing normalized with unique cDNA molecular identifiers. Four age groups were formed from the donors: young (average about 16 years), middle-aged (approximately 40), aged (about 62) and long-lived (about 80). To avoid experimental bias, donors of different ages were randomly spread across the sequencing lanes. Two additional independent replicas of 1 million unique cDNA reads from the same blood draw were analyzed for two donors (one aged 18 to 30 and one aged 80 or older).

Libraries were built with 5' RACE. A second PCR of roughly 7 to 11 cycles was run with a J-beta primer mix and a sample-barcoded 5' primer. A unique molecular identifier was introduced onto each TCR beta cDNA molecule by a template-switch 5' adaptor carrying 12 random nucleotides. Each sample yielded at least 3 million CDR3-containing paired-end reads. The Mint cDNA synthesis kit, primed by a TRBC-specific oligonucleotide, was used to synthesize first-strand cDNA from all RNA. After uracil-DNA glycosylase treatment, a first 18-cycle PCR used universal primers M1SS and BC2_uni_R on all cDNA. Under the source paper's analysis protocol: Normalization of each sample was performed by random selection of 1 million high-quality reads, each carrying a distinct molecular identifier. Instead of being binned into consensus sequences, reads with shared molecular identifiers were discarded. MiTCR, set to a Q25 quality threshold and the strictest error-elimination algorithm, was used for CDR3 identification, clonotype clustering and error correction. A nonparametric unseen species model using Euler transformation provided a lower-bound estimate of total TCR beta diversity. Through fastp at Q25 and MiXCR, TCRdb rebuilt clones from the public reads, retaining in-frame beta chains. Each CDR3 protein gets just one entry, which takes the most common genes and DNA from the rows behind it. These V and J calls rely on TCRdb rather than the paper's analysis. The sample contains 1.8 million or so distinct CDR3 sequences, about 39% of them found a single time. Clones ranked in the top ten supply more than 20% of the sample.

The approximately 39 donors, aged about 6 to 90 years, were systemically healthy Caucasian individuals from Russia. Each donor gave ten milliliters of peripheral blood, drawn into EDTA-treated Vacutainer tubes. Ficoll-Paque density-gradient centrifugation was used to isolate PBMCs, with at least 6.5 million per sample. Total RNA was extracted from PBMCs with Trizol reagent, with at least 5 micrograms obtained per sample. Naive CD45RAhigh/CD27high T cell percentages were measured by flow cytometry on a PBMC aliquot from every donor. This clonotype showed up just once. Its binding antigen is unknown. Base qualities are missing; no much larger clone stands one base away. Unmatched junction bases come to 15, with V trimmed by 6 bases and J by 6 bases. From the cysteine up to the phenylalanine, the CDR3 has a length of 17 residues. Of the read, only the CDR3 DNA is kept; its 51 bases are in frame from base 1.

Study-wide conclusions, independent of this receptor: Compared with the aged group, the long-lived group had more naive CD4+ T cells, fewer expanded clones and increased TCR diversity, suggesting age selection. As age increased, observed TCR beta diversity per million T cells dropped in a roughly linear way, and a significant reduction was already evident by age 40. The CMV infection status of donors was not known, potentially confounding age-related changes in expanded clonotypes. Total diversity estimates from one million sequenced T cells were considered lower bounds and underestimates. A strong correlation was found between observed TCR beta diversity and the percentage of naive T cells measured by flow cytometry. Conclusive comparison of naive and antigen-experienced compartments was prevented by the profiling of bulk unsorted PBMCs.

The chain is assembled from TRBV12-3 or TRBV12-4 and TRBJ2-1, and TRBD1 aligns with 9 junction nucleotides. This receptor was identified in a human donor in good health. The sample comprised blood. The CDR3: CASSRGAPGQGVNEQFF. The DNA sequence is TGTGCCAGCAGCCGCGGGGCCCCGGGACAGGGCGTCAATGAGCAGTTCTTC.